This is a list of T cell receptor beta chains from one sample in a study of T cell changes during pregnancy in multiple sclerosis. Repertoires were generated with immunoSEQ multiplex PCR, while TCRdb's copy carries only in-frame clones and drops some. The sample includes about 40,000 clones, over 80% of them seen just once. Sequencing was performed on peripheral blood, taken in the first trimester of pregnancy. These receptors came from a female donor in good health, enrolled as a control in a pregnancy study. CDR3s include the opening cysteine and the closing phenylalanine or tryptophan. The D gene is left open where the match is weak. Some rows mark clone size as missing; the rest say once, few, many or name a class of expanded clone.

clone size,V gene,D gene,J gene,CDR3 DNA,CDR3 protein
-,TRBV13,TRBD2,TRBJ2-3,TGTGCCAGCAGCCCGGGGGGGAACACAGATACGCAGTATTTT,CASSPGGNTDTQYF
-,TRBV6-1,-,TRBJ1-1,TGTGCCAGCAGTGAATTCCTAAGTGAAGCTTTCTTT,CASSEFLSEAFF
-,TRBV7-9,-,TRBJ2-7,TGTGCCAGCAGCCCTCCGGGATCAACCTACGAGCAGTACTTC,CASSPPGSTYEQYF
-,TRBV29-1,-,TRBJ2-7,TGCAGCGTCCGGACGGGGAGCTCCTACGAGCAGTACTTC,CSVRTGSSYEQYF
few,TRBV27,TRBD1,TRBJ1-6,TGTGCCAGCAGTGTGGACCGACAGGGAAGTTCACCCCTCCACTTT,CASSVDRQGSSPLHF
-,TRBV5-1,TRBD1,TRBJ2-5,TGCGCCAGCAGCATTGAACCCCCGGGACAGGTCCAAGAGACCCAGTACTTC,CASSIEPPGQVQETQYF
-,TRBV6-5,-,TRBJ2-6,TGTGCCAGCAGTTATCGGTCTTCTGGGGCCAACGTCCTGACTTTC,CASSYRSSGANVLTF
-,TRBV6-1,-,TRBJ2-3,TGTGCCAGCAGTAGGACTGAAACTAGCACAGATACGCAGTATTTT,CASSRTETSTDTQYF
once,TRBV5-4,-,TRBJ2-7,TGTGCCAGCAGGTCGGACCCGGGACAAGACTACGAGCAGTACTTC,CASRSDPGQDYEQYF
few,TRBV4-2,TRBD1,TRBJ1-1,TGTGCCAGCAGCCGAGGACAGGACACTGAAGCTTTCTTT,CASSRGQDTEAFF
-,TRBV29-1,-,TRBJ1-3,TGCAGCGTAGCCCAGGGGAACGGAAACACCATATATTTT,CSVAQGNGNTIYF
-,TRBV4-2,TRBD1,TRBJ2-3,TGTGCCAGCAGCCACGAGAGACAGGGGGCTAACACAGATACGCAGTATTTT,CASSHERQGANTDTQYF
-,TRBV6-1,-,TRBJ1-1,TGTGCCCACAAACAAAGCACTGAAGCTTTCTTT,CAHKQSTEAFF
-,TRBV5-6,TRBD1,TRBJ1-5,TGTGCCAGCAGCTTGGGAGACAGGGGGAGCCAGCCCCAGCATTTT,CASSLGDRGSQPQHF
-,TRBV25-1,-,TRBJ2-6,TGTGCCAGCAGTGAACCAGGGGCCAACGTCCTGACTTTC,CASSEPGANVLTF
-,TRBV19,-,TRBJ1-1,TGTGCCAGTAATCACGGTTTGAACACTGAAGCTTTCTTT,CASNHGLNTEAFF
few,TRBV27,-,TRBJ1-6,TGTGCCAGCAGTTTAGGCCGAAATTCACCCCTCCACTTT,CASSLGRNSPLHF
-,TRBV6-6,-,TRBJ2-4,TGTGCCAGCAGTCATAAAGCGCAGGGCCTTAACATTCAGTACTTC,CASSHKAQGLNIQYF
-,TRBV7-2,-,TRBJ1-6,TGTGCCAGCAGCTTACTCCCGGGGAGCTCCTATAATTCACCCCTCCACTTT,CASSLLPGSSYNSPLHF
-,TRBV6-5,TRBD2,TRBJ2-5,TGTGCCAGCAGTTCAGGACTAGCTGGTGAGACCCAGTACTTC,CASSSGLAGETQYF
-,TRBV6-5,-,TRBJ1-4,TGTGCCAGCAGTGCCCGAGGGCTTAATGAAAAACTGTTTTTT,CASSARGLNEKLFF
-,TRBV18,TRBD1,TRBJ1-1,TGTGCCAGCTCACTTCGAGGACAGGGGCTGAACACTGAAGCTTTCTTT,CASSLRGQGLNTEAFF
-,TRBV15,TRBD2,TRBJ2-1,TGTGCCACCAGCAGAGTGGGACTAGCGGAGAGCAGCTCCTACAATGAGCAGTTCTTC,CATSRVGLAESSSYNEQFF
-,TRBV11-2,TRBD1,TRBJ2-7,TGTGCCAGCAGACTAAACAGGGGGCATCGCGAGCAGTACTTC,CASRLNRGHREQYF
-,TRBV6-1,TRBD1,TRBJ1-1,TGTGCCAGCACTAACAGGGGGAACACTGAAGCTTTCTTT,CASTNRGNTEAFF
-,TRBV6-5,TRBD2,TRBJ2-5,TGTGCCAGCAGTGGACTAGCGGGGGGACAAGAGACCCAGTACTTC,CASSGLAGGQETQYF